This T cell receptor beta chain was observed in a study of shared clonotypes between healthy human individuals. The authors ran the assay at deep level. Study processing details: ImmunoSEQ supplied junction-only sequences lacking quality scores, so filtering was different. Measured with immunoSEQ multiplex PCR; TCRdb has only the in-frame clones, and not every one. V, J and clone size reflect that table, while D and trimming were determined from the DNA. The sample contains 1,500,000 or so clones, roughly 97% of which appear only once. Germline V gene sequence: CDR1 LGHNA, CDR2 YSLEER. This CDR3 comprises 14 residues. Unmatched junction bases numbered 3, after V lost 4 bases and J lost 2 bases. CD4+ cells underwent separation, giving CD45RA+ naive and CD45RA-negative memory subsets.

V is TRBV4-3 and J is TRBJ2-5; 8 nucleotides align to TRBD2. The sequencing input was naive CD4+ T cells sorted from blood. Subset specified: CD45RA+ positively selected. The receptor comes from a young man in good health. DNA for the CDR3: TGCGCCAGCAGCCCAGGACTAGCACAAGAGACCCAGTACTTC. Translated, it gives CASSPGLAQETQYF.